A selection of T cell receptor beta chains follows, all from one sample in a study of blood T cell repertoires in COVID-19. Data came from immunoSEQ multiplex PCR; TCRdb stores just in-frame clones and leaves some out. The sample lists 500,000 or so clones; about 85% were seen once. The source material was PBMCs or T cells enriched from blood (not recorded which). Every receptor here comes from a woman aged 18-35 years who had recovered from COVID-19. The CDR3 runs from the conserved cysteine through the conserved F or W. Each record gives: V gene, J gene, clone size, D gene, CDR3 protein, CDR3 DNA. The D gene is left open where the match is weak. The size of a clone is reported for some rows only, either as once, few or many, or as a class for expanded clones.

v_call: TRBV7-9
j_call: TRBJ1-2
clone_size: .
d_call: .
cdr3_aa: CASSLEEGNGYTF
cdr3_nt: TGTGCCAGCAGCTTAGAAGAGGGCAATGGCTACACCTTC

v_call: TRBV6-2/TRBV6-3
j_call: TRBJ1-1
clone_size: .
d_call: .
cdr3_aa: CASIPHGSMNTEAFF
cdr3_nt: TGTGCCAGCATCCCCCATGGGAGTATGAACACTGAAGCTTTCTTT

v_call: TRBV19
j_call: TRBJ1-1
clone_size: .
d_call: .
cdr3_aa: CASSKVGGVNTEAFF
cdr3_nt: TGTGCCAGTAGTAAAGTCGGTGGAGTGAACACTGAAGCTTTCTTT

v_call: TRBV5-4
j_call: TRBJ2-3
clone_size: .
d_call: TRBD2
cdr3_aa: CASSLRLAGVLSTDTQYF
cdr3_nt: TGTGCCAGCAGCTTACGACTAGCGGGGGTTCTGAGCACAGATACGCAGTATTTT

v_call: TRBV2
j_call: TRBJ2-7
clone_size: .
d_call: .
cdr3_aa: CASSYSGESEQYF
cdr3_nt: TGTGCCAGCAGCTACTCGGGTGAGAGCGAGCAGTACTTC

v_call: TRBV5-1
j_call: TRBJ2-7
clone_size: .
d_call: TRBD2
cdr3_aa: CASASGGGGSEQYF
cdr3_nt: TGCGCCAGCGCTAGCGGGGGGGGAGGCAGCGAGCAGTACTTC

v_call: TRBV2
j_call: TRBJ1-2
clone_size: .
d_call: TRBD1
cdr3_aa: CASSTLGQGSYTF
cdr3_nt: TGTGCCAGCAGTACCCTTGGACAGGGTAGCTACACCTTC

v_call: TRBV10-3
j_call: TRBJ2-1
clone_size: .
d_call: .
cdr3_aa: CAISESNSNEQFF
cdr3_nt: TGTGCCATCAGTGAGTCGAACTCCAATGAGCAGTTCTTC

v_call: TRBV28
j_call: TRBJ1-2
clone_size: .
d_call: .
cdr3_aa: CASTAGPPGYTF
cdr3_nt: TGTGCCAGCACCGCAGGCCCCCCAGGCTACACCTTC

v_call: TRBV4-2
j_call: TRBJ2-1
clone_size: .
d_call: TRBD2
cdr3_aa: CASSRGGRATNEQFF
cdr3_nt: TGTGCCAGCAGCCGGGGGGGACGGGCGACCAATGAGCAGTTCTTC

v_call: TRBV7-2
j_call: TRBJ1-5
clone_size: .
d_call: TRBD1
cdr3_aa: CASGGTGGNQPQHF
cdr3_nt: TGTGCCAGCGGCGGGACAGGGGGTAATCAGCCCCAGCATTTT

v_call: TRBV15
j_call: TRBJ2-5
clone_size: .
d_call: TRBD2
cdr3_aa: CASNTGLAEETQYF
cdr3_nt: TGTGCCTCCAATACGGGACTAGCGGAAGAGACCCAGTACTTC

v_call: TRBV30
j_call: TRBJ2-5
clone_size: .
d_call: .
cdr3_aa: CAWSGAMYQETQYF
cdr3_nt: TGTGCCTGGTCCGGAGCCATGTACCAAGAGACCCAGTACTTC

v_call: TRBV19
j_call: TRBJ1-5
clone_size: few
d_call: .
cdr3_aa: CASRGVGNQPQHF
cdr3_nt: TGTGCCAGTCGGGGGGTAGGTAATCAGCCCCAGCATTTT

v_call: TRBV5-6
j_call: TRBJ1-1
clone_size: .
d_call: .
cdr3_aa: CASSLRVGRNTEAFF
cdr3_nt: TGTGCCAGCAGCCTTAGGGTGGGGCGGAACACTGAAGCTTTCTTT

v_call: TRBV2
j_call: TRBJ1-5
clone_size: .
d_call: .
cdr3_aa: CASRGPELINQPQHF
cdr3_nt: TGTGCCAGCAGGGGGCCGGAGCTTATCAATCAGCCCCAGCATTTT

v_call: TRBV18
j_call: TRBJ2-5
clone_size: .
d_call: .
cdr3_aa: CASSPEARWQETQYF
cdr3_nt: TGTGCCAGCTCCCCCGAGGCGCGCTGGCAAGAGACCCAGTACTTC

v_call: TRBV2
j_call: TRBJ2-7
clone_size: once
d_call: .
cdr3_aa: CASSGPLFYEQYF
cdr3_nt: TGTGCCAGCTCCGGTCCGTTATTCTACGAGCAGTACTTC

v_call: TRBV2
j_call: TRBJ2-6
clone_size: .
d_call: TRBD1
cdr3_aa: CASSQGALSGANVLTF
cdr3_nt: TGTGCCAGCAGTCAGGGGGCCCTCTCTGGGGCCAACGTCCTGACTTTC

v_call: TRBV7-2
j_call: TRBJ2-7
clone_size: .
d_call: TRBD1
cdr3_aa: CASSLATGGPYEQYF
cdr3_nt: TGTGCCAGCAGCTTAGCGACAGGGGGGCCGTACGAGCAGTACTTC

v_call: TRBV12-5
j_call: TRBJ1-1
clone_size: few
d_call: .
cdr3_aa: CASGLNRDGTLNTEAFF
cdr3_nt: TGTGCTAGTGGTTTGAACAGGGACGGGACCTTGAACACTGAAGCTTTCTTT

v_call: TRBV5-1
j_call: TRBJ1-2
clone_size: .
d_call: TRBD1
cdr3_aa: CASSPGTAYYGYTF
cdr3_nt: TGCGCCAGCAGCCCCGGGACAGCATACTATGGCTACACCTTC

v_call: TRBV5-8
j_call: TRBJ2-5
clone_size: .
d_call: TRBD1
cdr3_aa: CASSPGTGLETQYF
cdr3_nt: TGTGCCAGCAGCCCCGGGACAGGGCTGGAGACCCAGTACTTC

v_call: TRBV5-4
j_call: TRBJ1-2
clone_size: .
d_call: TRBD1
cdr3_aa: CASSPQADRGPGYGYTF
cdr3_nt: TGTGCCAGCAGCCCCCAGGCCGACAGGGGGCCTGGATATGGCTACACCTTC

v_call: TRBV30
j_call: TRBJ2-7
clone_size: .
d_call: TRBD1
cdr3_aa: CAWSATGGLREQYF
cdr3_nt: TGTGCCTGGAGTGCGACAGGGGGCTTAAGGGAGCAGTACTTC

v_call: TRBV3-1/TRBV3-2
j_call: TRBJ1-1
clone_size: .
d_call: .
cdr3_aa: CASRSGAMNTEAFF
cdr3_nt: TGTGCCAGCAGGTCAGGGGCGATGAACACTGAAGCTTTCTTT

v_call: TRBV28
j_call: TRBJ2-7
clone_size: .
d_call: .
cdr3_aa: CASSHPQSSYEQYF
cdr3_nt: TGTGCCAGCAGCCATCCACAGAGCTCCTACGAGCAGTACTTC